These T cell receptor beta chains were read from a single sample in a study of blood T cell repertoires in COVID-19. This table comes from immunoSEQ multiplex PCR, and its TCRdb copy is limited to in-frame clones, with some not included. The sample records under 250,000 clones, approximately 90% being singletons. Sequenced input: peripheral blood. Receptors were obtained from a man aged 25-45 years with COVID-19, enrolled during active disease. CDR3s include the opening cysteine and the closing phenylalanine or tryptophan. The D gene is left open where the match is weak. Expanded clones are given a class, and other clones once, few, many or no size at all.

-	-	TRBV7-2	TRBJ1-2	TGTGCCAGCAGCTTTAGGGGGGGGACCGCTAACTATGGCTACACCTTC	CASSFRGGTANYGYTF
once	-	TRBV7-9	TRBJ2-1	TGTGCCAGCAGCTTAATTCGGAGCGCCCTTTACAATGAGCAGTTCTTC	CASSLIRSALYNEQFF
-	-	TRBV4-3	TRBJ1-5	TGCGCCAGCAGCCAAGAGAAGGGGATGAGTCAGCCCCAGCATTTT	CASSQEKGMSQPQHF
-	TRBD1	TRBV6-5	TRBJ2-2	TGTGCCAGCAGGAAACAGGGGTTTCTCACCGGGGAGCTGTTTTTT	CASRKQGFLTGELFF
-	-	TRBV19	TRBJ2-1	TGTGCCAGTAGTATAGTGAGAAATGAGCAGTTCTTC	CASSIVRNEQFF
-	-	TRBV5-1	TRBJ1-1	TGCGCCAGCAGCTTTACACTGAACACTGAAGCTTTCTTT	CASSFTLNTEAFF
-	-	TRBV4-1	TRBJ1-5	TGCGCCAGCAGCCAAGATCAGGGTAGTCAGCCCCAGCATTTT	CASSQDQGSQPQHF
-	TRBD1	TRBV29-1	TRBJ2-7	TGCAGCGTTGAGGACAGGAAAAGGAGCTACGAGCAGTACTTC	CSVEDRKRSYEQYF
-	TRBD1	TRBV18	TRBJ1-5	TGTGCCAGCTCACACACCGGGACAGGAAGCAATCAGCCCCAGCATTTT	CASSHTGTGSNQPQHF
-	TRBD2	TRBV6-2/TRBV6-3	TRBJ2-1	TGTGCCAGCAGTGAGTCCGGGACTAGCGGGAGTCTATATGAGCAGTTCTTC	CASSESGTSGSLYEQFF
-	-	TRBV7-9	TRBJ2-7	TGTGCCAGCAGCTTAGCGGGGGCAGGCTACGAGCAGTACTTC	CASSLAGAGYEQYF
-	-	TRBV10-3	TRBJ2-7	TGTGCCATCAGTGAGTCGGGGGGATCTCTCGAGCAGTACTTC	CAISESGGSLEQYF
-	-	TRBV30	TRBJ2-5	TGTGCCTGGAATTACGGACTCCAAGAGACCCAGTACTTC	CAWNYGLQETQYF
-	TRBD2	TRBV11-3	TRBJ2-7	TGTGCCAGCAGCGTGAGCGGGGGAGGTGTAGAGCAGTACTTC	CASSVSGGGVEQYF
-	-	TRBV11-2	TRBJ1-2	TGTGCCAGCAGCTTAGTTATGGCCAGGGGAACTAACTATGGCTACACCTTC	CASSLVMARGTNYGYTF
once	TRBD1	TRBV5-8	TRBJ1-4	TGTGCCAGCAGCTTGGGTCGACAGGGGCTAAACTCGGTTTTT	CASSLGRQGLNSVF
-	TRBD2	TRBV5-1	TRBJ2-3	TGCGCCAGCAGCTTATCTAGCGGGGTCACAGATACGCAGTATTTT	CASSLSSGVTDTQYF
-	TRBD1	TRBV2	TRBJ1-6	TGTGCCAGCAGACGACAGGGCAATTCACCCCTCCACTTT	CASRRQGNSPLHF
-	-	TRBV29-1	TRBJ2-1	TGCAGCGTTGTTGGCAGGCCCCCTCCGCATGAGCAGTTCTTC	CSVVGRPPPHEQFF
-	TRBD2	TRBV19	TRBJ2-1	TGTGCCAGCGGACTAGCGGGAGGGGATGAGCAGTTCTTC	CASGLAGGDEQFF
-	TRBD2	TRBV28	TRBJ2-1	TGTGCCAGCAGTTTCTTCCAGGGAGCGGGGGAGAATGAGCAGTTCTTC	CASSFFQGAGENEQFF
-	-	TRBV2	TRBJ1-2	TGTGCCAGCAGTGAAGAGGGGGTCAATGGCTACACCTTC	CASSEEGVNGYTF
once	TRBD1	TRBV24-1	TRBJ2-2	TGTGCCACCAGTGATGGCGGGACAGGGGGCAACGGGGAGCTGTTTTTT	CATSDGGTGGNGELFF
-	TRBD1	TRBV24-1	TRBJ1-1	TGTGCCACCAGTGATTTCAGGGGGGAAGCTTTCTTT	CATSDFRGEAFF
-	-	TRBV30	TRBJ1-6	TGTGCCGAAGGGGTCGGAACGATAAATTCACCCCTCCACTTT	CAEGVGTINSPLHF
-	-	TRBV12-5	TRBJ1-1	TGTGCTAGTGGTTTGGACGGCGGGACCGCAAAAACAGAAGCTTTCTTT	CASGLDGGTAKTEAFF
-	-	TRBV5-6	TRBJ2-7	TGTGCCAGCAGCCGGACAAGCGAGCAGTACTTC	CASSRTSEQYF
-	-	TRBV13	TRBJ1-3	TGTGCCAGCAGCTTATTGGCAGGGTCGCTTGGAAACACCATATATTTT	CASSLLAGSLGNTIYF
-	-	TRBV6-5	TRBJ1-6	TGTGCCAGTAGCACACCCTATAATTCACCCCTCCACTTT	CASSTPYNSPLHF
-	-	TRBV7-2	TRBJ2-7	TGTGCCAGCAGCTTAGGGCTTGGCGGTTTCTACGAGCAGTACTTC	CASSLGLGGFYEQYF
few	-	TRBV6-5	TRBJ1-5	TGTGCCAGCAGTTACGGGGGGGCTGGCAATCAGCCCCAGCATTTT	CASSYGGAGNQPQHF
-	-	TRBV5-6	TRBJ1-1	TGTGCCAGCAGGCGGGGTGAGGGCTGGATGAACACTGAAGCTTTCTTT	CASRRGEGWMNTEAFF
-	-	TRBV2	TRBJ1-4	TGTGCCAGCAGTGAATACAGGGAACTGTTTTTT	CASSEYRELFF
once	-	TRBV11-2	TRBJ2-4	TGTGCCAGCAGCTTAGAGGGGCCAGGGGAAAACATTCAGTACTTC	CASSLEGPGENIQYF
-	-	TRBV2	TRBJ1-1	TGTGCCAGCACCGGACAAGAGAACACTGAAGCTTTCTTT	CASTGQENTEAFF
-	TRBD1	TRBV23-1	TRBJ1-3	TGCGCCAGCAGTCCGGAAAGACAGGGGACCATATATTTT	CASSPERQGTIYF
-	-	TRBV19	TRBJ1-4	TGTGCCAGTAGGACAGGTATCGGTGAAAAACTGTTTTTT	CASRTGIGEKLFF
-	-	TRBV10-3	TRBJ2-1	TGTGCCATCAGTGAGTATAGAGGCGGGTTCTACAATGAGCAGTTCTTC	CAISEYRGGFYNEQFF
-	TRBD2	TRBV19	TRBJ2-1	TGTGCCAGTAGTCGCCGGTCAAAGCGGGAGGGGCGCGCGAATGAGCAGTTCTTC	CASSRRSKREGRANEQFF
-	-	TRBV11-3	TRBJ1-4	TGTGCCAGCAGCGGCGCCGGGAGCACTAATGAAAAACTGTTTTTT	CASSGAGSTNEKLFF
once	TRBD2	TRBV3-1/TRBV3-2	TRBJ2-7	TGTGCCAGCAGCCAAGATCGGGGTAGCGGGGGGTTTTACGAGCAGTACTTC	CASSQDRGSGGFYEQYF
-	-	TRBV28	TRBJ2-1	TGTGCCAGCAGTTTAACCCTTGGCTACAGGGTCGATGAGCAGTTCTTC	CASSLTLGYRVDEQFF
-	TRBD2	TRBV7-2	TRBJ2-6	TGTGCCAGCAGCTTACCCGTGGGGGGAGGGAGCTCTGGGGCCAACGTCCTGACTTTC	CASSLPVGGGSSGANVLTF
few	-	TRBV10-3	TRBJ2-7	TGTGCCATCAGGGCAGGGGACCACGAGCAGTACTTC	CAIRAGDHEQYF
-	TRBD1	TRBV11-2	TRBJ2-1	TGTGCCAGCAGCTTAGGGCCAGGGGGTAGTATCTACAATGAGCAGTTCTTC	CASSLGPGGSIYNEQFF
-	-	TRBV6-1	TRBJ1-5	TGTGCCAGCAGTGAAGCATGGCATCTTTTGAGGCAGCCCCAGCATTTT	CASSEAWHLLRQPQHF
-	TRBD2	TRBV5-4	TRBJ2-1	TGTGCCAGCAGCTTCAGCGGGAGTATGATTGAGCAGTTCTTC	CASSFSGSMIEQFF
-	TRBD1	TRBV12-5	TRBJ1-5	TGTGCTAGTGGTTTGGCCGGGACAGGGGGCAGACAGCCCCAGCATTTT	CASGLAGTGGRQPQHF
-	-	TRBV5-5	TRBJ1-4	TGTGCCAGCAGCTTGGAGGGGGTCGTTAAACTGTTTTTT	CASSLEGVVKLFF
-	-	TRBV21-1	TRBJ2-7	TGTGCCAGCAGCAGGGGGACTAGCGGGAGGTGGGACGAGCAGTACTTC	CASSRGTSGRWDEQYF
-	-	TRBV7-9	TRBJ1-2	TGTGCCAGCAGCTTAGCGGTCGGGGGGAACTATGGCTACACCTTC	CASSLAVGGNYGYTF
-	-	TRBV6-2/TRBV6-3	TRBJ1-1	TGTGCCAGCAGTCCCTCGGGGGATTGGGCTTTCTTT	CASSPSGDWAFF
-	-	TRBV5-1	TRBJ1-2	TGCGCCAGCAGCTACAGTTGGGGGCCGGGGTATGGCTACACCTTC	CASSYSWGPGYGYTF
-	TRBD1	TRBV7-9	TRBJ1-2	TGTGCCAGCAGTCGAGGACAGGTCCATGGCTACACCTTC	CASSRGQVHGYTF
-	TRBD1	TRBV5-1	TRBJ2-5	TGCGCCAGCAGCTTGGGACAGGGTGATTGGGAGACCCAGTACTTC	CASSLGQGDWETQYF